These 7 T cell receptor beta chains were sequenced from one sample in a study of T cell responses to AZD1222 COVID-19 vaccine. Using immunoSEQ multiplex PCR, the repertoire was profiled, and TCRdb retains in-frame clones only, with some absent. The data show some 170,000 clones, approximately 94% seen once. Sequencing was performed on peripheral blood, taken 28 days after the second AZD1222 dose. The receptors were sampled from an adult who received the AZD1222 COVID-19 vaccine.

The V gene is TRBV5-4, the J gene TRBJ2-6, with D maybe TRBD1 (5 bases). Germline V lookup: CDR1 SGHNT, CDR2 YYREEE (reference sequence). This CDR3 comprises 16 residues. Trimming took 4 bases from V and 3 from J, leaving 14 bases between them. The CDR3 coding sequence is TGTGCCAGCAGCGTCAGGGTTTTCGGTGGGGCCAACGTCCTGACTTTC. Translation gives CASSVRVFGGANVLTF.

The V call is TRBV19, the J call TRBJ1-2; D is undetermined. With 5 bases removed from V and 3 bases from J, the gap between germline ends came to 7 bases. The CDR3 consists of 12 residues. Germline values: CDR1 LNHDA, CDR2 SQIVND (reference sequence). This chain's CDR3 is CASSSRDYGYTF. For the CDR3, the DNA is TGTGCCAGTAGTTCCCGGGACTATGGCTACACCTTC. Full variable domain (missing parts from reference TRBV19 and TRBJ1-2): DGGITQSPKYLFRKEGQNVTLSCEQNLNHDAMYWYRQDPGQGLRLIYYSQIVNDFQKGDIAEGYSVSREKKESFPLTVTSAQKNPTAFYLCASSSRDYGYTFGSGTRLTVV.

The V and J genes are TRBV27 and TRBJ1-1; unclear D gene. The V gene lost 6 bases and the J gene lost 1 base, with 15 bases spanning the gap. CDR1 is MNHEY and CDR2 is SMNVEV in the germline V gene (reference sequence). The CDR3 covers 15 residues. CDR3 loop: CASSRVGETNTEAFF. In nucleotides, the CDR3 is TGTGCCAGCAGCCGTGTGGGAGAAACGAACACTGAAGCTTTCTTT.

This clone was detected a few times. The CDR3 DNA sequence: TGTGCCAGCAGTTTAGTGGGCTTTGTGGAAAAACTGTTTTTT. This sequence encodes CASSLVGFVEKLFF. This sequence joins TRBV28 and TRBJ1-4; no clear D. Germline CDR1 MDHEN, CDR2 SYDVKM. V lost 2 bases and J 8 bases, leaving 12 bases between the germline ends. The CDR3 is 14 amino acids.

This chain uses TRBV4-2 with TRBJ2-7; 8 positions agree with TRBD2. From germline, CDR1 is LGHNA and CDR2 YNFKEQ. Trimming removed 3 bases from V and 3 bases from J; junction bases left unmatched: 7. This CDR3 has 15 residues. This chain's CDR3 is CASSHRGGGHYEQYF. The CDR3 nucleotides are TGTGCCAGCAGCCATAGGGGCGGGGGGCACTACGAGCAGTACTTC.

This clone was counted a single time. This chain links TRBV4-2 with TRBJ2-7, with D possibly matching TRBD2 (6 bases). This CDR3 region has 14 residues. V lost 0 bases to trimming and J lost 5 bases, with 11 bases between them. Germline V gene sequence: CDR1 LGHNA, CDR2 YNFKEQ. The CDR3 nucleotides are TGTGCCAGCAGCCAAGATGGGTCGGGAGACGAGCAGTACTTC. This encodes CASSQDGSGDEQYF.

The genes are TRBV4-1 and TRBJ1-5; no definite D call. The CDR3 is 15 amino acids. Germline V lookup: CDR1 MGHRA, CDR2 YSYEKL. Trimming shortened V by 4 bases and J by 1 base, and 11 bases separated the two germline ends. The DNA for the CDR3 is TGCGCCAGCAGCCGCTCCTGGGGAAGCAATCAGCCCCAGCATTTT. Its translation: CASSRSWGSNQPQHF.